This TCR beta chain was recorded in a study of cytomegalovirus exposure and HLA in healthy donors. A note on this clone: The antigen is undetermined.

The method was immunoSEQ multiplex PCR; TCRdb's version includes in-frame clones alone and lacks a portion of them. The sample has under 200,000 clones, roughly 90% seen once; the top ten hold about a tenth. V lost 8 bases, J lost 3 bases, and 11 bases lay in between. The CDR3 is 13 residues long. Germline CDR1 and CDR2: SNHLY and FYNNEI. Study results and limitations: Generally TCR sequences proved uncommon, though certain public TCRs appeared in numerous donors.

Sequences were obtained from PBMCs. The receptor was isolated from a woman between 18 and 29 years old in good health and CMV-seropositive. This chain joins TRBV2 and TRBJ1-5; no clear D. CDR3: CASHTEINQPQHF. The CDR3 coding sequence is TGTGCCAGCCATACAGAAATCAATCAGCCCCAGCATTTT.